This T cell receptor beta chain is drawn from a study of T cells in Graves' hyperthyroidism and ophthalmopathy. Deletions cut 5 bases from V and 4 bases from J, with 14 bases between. Germline CDR1 and CDR2: DFQATT and SNEGSKA (reference sequence). The CDR3 is made up of 13 amino acids. What was amplified from RNA transcripts were TCR beta CDR3 regions. With the HTBI primer set, the TCR CDR3 went through a first round of RT-PCR. Using its own MiXCR run on the multiplex PCR reads, TCRdb lists one record per CDR3 protein. The sample carries hundreds of thousands of distinct CDR3 sequences, roughly 14% recorded once. Patients showing uncontrolled infection, other autoimmune disease, pregnancy or lactation were ineligible.

Sequences were obtained from blood. This receptor was identified in a woman aged 40 to 50 with Graves' ophthalmopathy. V is TRBV20-1 and J is TRBJ2-5; the D gene is possibly TRBD2 (6 bases). Written as DNA, the CDR3 is TGCAGTGCTCCATCGGAGGGTTCAGAGACCCAGTACTTC. Protein sequence: CSAPSEGSETQYF.